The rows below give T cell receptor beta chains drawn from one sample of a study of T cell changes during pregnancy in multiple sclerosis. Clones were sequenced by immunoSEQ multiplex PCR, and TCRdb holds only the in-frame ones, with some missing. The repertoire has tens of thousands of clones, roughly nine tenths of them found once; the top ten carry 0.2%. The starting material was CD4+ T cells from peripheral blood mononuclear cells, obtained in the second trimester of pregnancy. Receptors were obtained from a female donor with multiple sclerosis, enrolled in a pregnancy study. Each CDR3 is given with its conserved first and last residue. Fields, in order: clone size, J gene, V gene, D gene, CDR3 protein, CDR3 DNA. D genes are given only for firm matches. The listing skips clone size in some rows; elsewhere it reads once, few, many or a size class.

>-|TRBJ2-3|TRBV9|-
CASSVETSRGTQYF
TGTGCCAGCAGCGTAGAGACCAGTCGAGGTACGCAGTATTTT
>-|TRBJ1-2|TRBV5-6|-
CASSTSGTAYGYTF
TGTGCCAGCAGCACCTCCGGGACTGCCTATGGCTACACCTTC
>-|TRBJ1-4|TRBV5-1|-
CASTPGRAEEKLFF
TGCGCCAGCACCCCGGGGAGGGCGGAAGAAAAACTGTTTTTT
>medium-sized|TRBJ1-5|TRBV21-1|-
CASSKRPGPSNQPQHF
TGTGCCAGCAGCAAAAGGCCTGGGCCAAGCAATCAGCCCCAGCATTTT
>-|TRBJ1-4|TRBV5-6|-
CASSLGIREDNEKLFF
TGTGCCAGCAGCTTGGGGATCCGTGAGGATAATGAAAAACTGTTTTTT
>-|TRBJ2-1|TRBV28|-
CASRAPLAGRLLRGYNEQFF
TGTGCCAGCAGAGCCCCCTTGGCGGGACGACTCCTACGTGGATACAATGAGCAGTTCTTC
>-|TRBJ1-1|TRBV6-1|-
CASRILREGTEAFF
TGTGCCAGCAGGATCCTCAGGGAGGGCACTGAAGCTTTCTTT
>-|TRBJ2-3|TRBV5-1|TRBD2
CASSLAPTSGTDTQYF
TGCGCCAGCAGCTTGGCCCCGACTAGCGGCACAGATACGCAGTATTTT
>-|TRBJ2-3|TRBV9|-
CASSLTSTDTQYF
TGTGCCAGCAGCTTAACTAGCACAGATACGCAGTATTTT
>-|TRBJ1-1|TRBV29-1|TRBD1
CSCYRGRSEAFF
TGCAGTTGCTACAGGGGACGGTCTGAAGCTTTCTTT
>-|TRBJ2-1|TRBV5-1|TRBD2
CASRREGLYNEQFF
TGCGCCAGCAGGCGGGAGGGCCTCTACAATGAGCAGTTCTTC
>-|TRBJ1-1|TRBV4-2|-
CASSQDSASGLKAFF
TGTGCCAGCAGCCAAGATTCGGCCAGCGGCTTGAAGGCTTTCTTT
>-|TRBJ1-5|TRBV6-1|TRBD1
CASSRTGNQPQHF
TGTGCCAGCAGTCGGACAGGGAATCAGCCCCAGCATTTT
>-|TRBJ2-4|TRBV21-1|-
CASSKVPRGRAKNIQYF
TGTGCCAGCAGCAAAGTCCCCAGGGGGCGGGCCAAAAACATTCAGTACTTC
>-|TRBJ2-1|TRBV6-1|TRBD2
CASSETPSGSYNEQFF
TGTGCCAGCAGTGAAACCCCTAGCGGTTCCTACAATGAGCAGTTCTTC
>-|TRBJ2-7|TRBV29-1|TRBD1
CSVEGTDNYEQYF
TGCAGCGTTGAGGGGACAGACAATTACGAGCAGTACTTC
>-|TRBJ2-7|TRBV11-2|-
CASSLDWTSPPYEQYF
TGTGCCAGCAGCTTAGATTGGACTTCCCCCCCCTACGAGCAGTACTTC
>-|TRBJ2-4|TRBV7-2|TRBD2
CASSSTSGRGNIQYF
TGTGCCAGCAGCTCCACTAGCGGGAGGGGGAACATTCAGTACTTC
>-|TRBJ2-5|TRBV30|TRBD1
CAWSDRGQETQYF
TGTGCCTGGAGTGACAGGGGTCAAGAGACCCAGTACTTC
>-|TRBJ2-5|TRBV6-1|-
CASSHSIETQYF
TGTGCCAGCAGTCATAGCATAGAGACCCAGTACTTC
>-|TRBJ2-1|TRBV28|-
CASKPSTSYNEQFF
TGTGCCAGCAAGCCCAGCACTAGTTACAATGAGCAGTTCTTC
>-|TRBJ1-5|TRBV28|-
CASRTADSYNQPQHF
TGTGCCAGCAGGACCGCTGACAGCTACAATCAGCCCCAGCATTTT
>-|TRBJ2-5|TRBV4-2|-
CASSQVRREETQYF
TGTGCCAGCAGCCAAGTTCGTCGTGAAGAGACCCAGTACTTC
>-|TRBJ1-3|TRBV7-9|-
CASSVGTPAGTIYF
TGTGCCAGCAGCGTAGGGACACCGGCGGGGACCATATATTTT
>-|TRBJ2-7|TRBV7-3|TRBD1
CASSPTGGSSYEQYF
TGTGCCAGCAGCCCCACAGGGGGCAGCTCCTACGAGCAGTACTTC
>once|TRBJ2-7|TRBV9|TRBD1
CASSVAGQGGYEQYF
TGTGCCAGCAGCGTAGCCGGACAGGGGGGCTACGAGCAGTACTTC
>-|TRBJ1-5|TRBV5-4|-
CASSFTSDGGNQPQHF
TGTGCCAGCAGCTTTACCTCTGACGGGGGCAATCAGCCCCAGCATTTT